What follows is one T cell receptor beta chain and its context. This specimen belongs to a study of CD8+CD57+ T cells in acquired aplastic anemia. Study background: Across the sorted CD4+ and CD8+ cells, DNA amounts averaged approximately 3.1 ug.

Template material for TCR beta VDJ and CDR3 profiling consisted of genomic DNA. TCRdb fed the reads into MiXCR, producing one record per CDR3 protein. Of about half a million distinct CDR3 sequences in the sample, approximately 32% were seen once. Previously, flow cytometry had revealed CD8+CD57+ cell expansion in the patients chosen for sequencing. The diagnosis in all patients was severe acquired aplastic anemia. CDR3 length: 15 residues. Between the trimmed V and J ends, which lost 5 bases and 5 bases, there was a span of 15 bases. CDR1 MGHDK and CDR2 SYGVNS come from the germline V gene. Specimen: sorted CD4+, CD8+, or CD8+CD57+ T cells (not recorded which) from PBMCs. The source of this sequence is a human donor with aplastic anemia. V and J are TRBV25-1 and TRBJ2-2, with D perhaps TRBD2 (6 bases). The CDR3 coding sequence is TGTGCCAGCAGTCTTTGGGGGAGGCAGACCGGGGAGCTGTTTTTT. It translates to CASSLWGRQTGELFF.